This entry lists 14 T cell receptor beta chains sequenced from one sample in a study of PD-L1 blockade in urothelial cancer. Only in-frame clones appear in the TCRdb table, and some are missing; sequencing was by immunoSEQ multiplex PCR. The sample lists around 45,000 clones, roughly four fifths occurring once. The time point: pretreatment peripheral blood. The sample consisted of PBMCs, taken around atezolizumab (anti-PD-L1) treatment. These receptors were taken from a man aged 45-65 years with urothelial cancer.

The CDR3 nucleotides are TGTGCCAGCAGGGACAGGGCCTCATCGCCCCTCCACTTT. Its protein is CASRDRASSPLHF. The genes are TRBV27 and TRBJ1-6, with 8 bases that match TRBD1. Germline trimming cut 6 bases from V and 13 bases from J; bases unmatched to any gene: 8. Germline CDR1 is MNHEY and CDR2 is SMNVEV (reference sequence). This CDR3 is 13 amino acids long.

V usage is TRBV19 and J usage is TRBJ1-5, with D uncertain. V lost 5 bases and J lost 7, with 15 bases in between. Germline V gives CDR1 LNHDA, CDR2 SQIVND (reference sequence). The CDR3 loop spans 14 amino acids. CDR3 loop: CASSPGHSGQPQHF. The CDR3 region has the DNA TGTGCCAGTAGTCCGGGCCACAGCGGGCAGCCCCAGCATTTT.

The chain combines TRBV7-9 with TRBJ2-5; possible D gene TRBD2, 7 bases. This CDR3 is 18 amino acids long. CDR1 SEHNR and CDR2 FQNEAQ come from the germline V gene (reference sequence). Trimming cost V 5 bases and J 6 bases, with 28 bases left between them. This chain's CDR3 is CASSQVLGGPSDLKTQYF. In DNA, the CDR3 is TGTGCCAGCAGCCAGGTCCTCGGGGGGCCCTCGGACTTGAAGACCCAGTACTTC. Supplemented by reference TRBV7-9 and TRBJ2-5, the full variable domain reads DTGVSQNPRHKITKRGQNVTFRCDPISEHNRLYWYRQTLGQGPEFLTYFQNEAQLEKSRLLSDRFSAERPKGSFSTLEIQRTEQGDSAMYLCASSQVLGGPSDLKTQYFGPGTRLLVL.

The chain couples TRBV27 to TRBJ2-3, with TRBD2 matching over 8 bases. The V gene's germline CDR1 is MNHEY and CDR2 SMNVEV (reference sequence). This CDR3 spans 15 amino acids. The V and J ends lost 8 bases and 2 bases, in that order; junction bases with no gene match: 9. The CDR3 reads CASRRAGAYTDTQYF. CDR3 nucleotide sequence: TGTGCCAGCCGACGAGCGGGAGCTTACACAGATACGCAGTATTTT.

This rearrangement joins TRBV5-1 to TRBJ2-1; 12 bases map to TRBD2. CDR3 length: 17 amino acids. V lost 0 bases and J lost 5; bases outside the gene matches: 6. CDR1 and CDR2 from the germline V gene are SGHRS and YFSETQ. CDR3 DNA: TGCGCCAGCAGCTTGGTACTAGCGGGAGGAGTGAACAATGAGCAGTTCTTC. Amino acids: CASSLVLAGGVNNEQFF. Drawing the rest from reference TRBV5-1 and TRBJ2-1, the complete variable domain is KAGVTQTPRYLIKTRGQQVTLSCSPISGHRSVSWYQQTPGQGLQFLFEYFSETQRNKGNFPGRFSGRQFSNSRSEMNVSTLELGDSALYLCASSLVLAGGVNNEQFFGPGTRLTVL.

The CDR3 spells CASSLLVRGGSNEQFF. CDR3 DNA sequence: TGCGCCAGCAGCTTGTTGGTTCGGGGGGGGAGTAATGAGCAGTTCTTC. This chain joins TRBV5-1 and TRBJ2-1; 8 bases align to TRBD2. V shed 1 base and J 7 bases; nucleotides not matched to a gene: 10. Germline V gene sequence: CDR1 SGHRS, CDR2 YFSETQ. The CDR3 runs 16 residues.

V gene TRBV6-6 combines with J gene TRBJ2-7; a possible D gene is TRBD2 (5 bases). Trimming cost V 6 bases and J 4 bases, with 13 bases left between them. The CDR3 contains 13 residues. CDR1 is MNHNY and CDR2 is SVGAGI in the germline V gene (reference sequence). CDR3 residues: CASSRDTEYEQYV. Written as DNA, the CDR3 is TGTGCCAGCAGCCGGGATACCGAATACGAGCAGTACGTC.

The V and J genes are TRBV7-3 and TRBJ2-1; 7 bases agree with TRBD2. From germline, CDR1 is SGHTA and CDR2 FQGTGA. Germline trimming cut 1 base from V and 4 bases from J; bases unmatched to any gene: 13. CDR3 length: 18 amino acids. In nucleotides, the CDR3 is TGTGCCAGCAGCTTAAAGGGTCTGGCGGGAGTGGGATACAATGAGCAGTTCTTC. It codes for CASSLKGLAGVGYNEQFF.

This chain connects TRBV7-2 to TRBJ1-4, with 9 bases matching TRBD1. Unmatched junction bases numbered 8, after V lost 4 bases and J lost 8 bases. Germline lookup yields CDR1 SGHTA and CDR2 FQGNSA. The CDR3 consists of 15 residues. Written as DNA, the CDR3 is TGTGCCAGCAGCTCCTACAGGGGGCTAGGAGAAAAACTGTTTTTT. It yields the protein CASSSYRGLGEKLFF. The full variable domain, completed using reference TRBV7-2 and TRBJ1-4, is GAGVSQSPSNKVTEKGKDVELRCDPISGHTALYWYRQSLGQGLEFLIYFQGNSAPDKSGLPSDRFSAERTGGSVSTLTIQRTQQEDSAVYLCASSSYRGLGEKLFFGSGTQLSVL.

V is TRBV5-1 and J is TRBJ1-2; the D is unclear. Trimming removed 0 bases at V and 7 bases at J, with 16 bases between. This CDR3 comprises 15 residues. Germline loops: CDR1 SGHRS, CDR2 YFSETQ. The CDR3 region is CASSLAETDSFGYTF. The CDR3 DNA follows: TGCGCCAGCAGCTTGGCCGAGACCGATAGCTTTGGCTACACCTTC.

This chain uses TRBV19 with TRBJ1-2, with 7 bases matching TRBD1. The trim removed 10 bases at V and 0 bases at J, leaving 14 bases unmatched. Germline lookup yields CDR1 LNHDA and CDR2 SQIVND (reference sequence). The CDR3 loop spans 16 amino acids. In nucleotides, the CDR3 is TGTGCCACCGCAACCCGACAGGGACCCACTAACTATGGCTACACCTTC. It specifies CATATRQGPTNYGYTF.

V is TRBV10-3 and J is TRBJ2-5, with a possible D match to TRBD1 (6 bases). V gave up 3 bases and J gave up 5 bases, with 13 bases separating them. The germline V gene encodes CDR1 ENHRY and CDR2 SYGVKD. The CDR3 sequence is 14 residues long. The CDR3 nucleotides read TGTGCCATCAGTGAATTAGACAGGTGGGAGACCCAGTACTTC. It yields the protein CAISELDRWETQYF.

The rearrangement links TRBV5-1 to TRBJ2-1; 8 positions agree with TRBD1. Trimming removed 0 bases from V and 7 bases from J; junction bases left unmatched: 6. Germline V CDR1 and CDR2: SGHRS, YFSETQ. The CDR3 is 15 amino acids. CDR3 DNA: TGCGCCAGCAGCTTGGCTCAGGGGGCGCAGAATGAGCAGTTCTTC. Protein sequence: CASSLAQGAQNEQFF.

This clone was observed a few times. CDR3 region: CASSLADTEAFF. CDR3 nucleotides: TGTGCCAGCAGCTTAGCGGACACTGAAGCTTTCTTT. The V gene is TRBV5-6, the J gene TRBJ1-1, with unresolved D. V was pared by 2 bases and J by 3 bases, with 5 bases between. This CDR3 is 12 amino acids long. Germline CDR1 and CDR2: SGHDT and YYEEEE.